A selection of T cell receptor beta chains follows, all from one sample in a study of T cells after yellow fever vaccination. Each CDR3 protein is one row after TCRdb ran MiXCR on the 5' RACE reads. The sample carries about 130,000 distinct CDR3 sequences, approximately 9% recorded once. The sample in question was CD8+ T cells sorted from PBMCs, obtained on the day of the yellow fever booster vaccination. The origin of the receptors is a man younger than 35 who received the YFV17D yellow fever vaccine. Each CDR3 is given with its conserved first and last residue. The D gene is left open where the match is weak. Only part of the rows carry a size: once, few, many, or a class if the clone is expanded.

TRBV9	.	.	TRBJ1-2	CASSPWVVLPYGYTF	TGTGCCAGCAGCCCTTGGGTGGTCTTGCCCTATGGCTACACCTTC
TRBV7-8	.	TRBD2	TRBJ2-7	CASSSPRGGDEQYF	TGTGCCAGCAGCTCACCCCGGGGGGGGGACGAGCAGTACTTC
TRBV5-1	.	.	TRBJ2-2	CASSLTVGSTGELFF	TGCGCCAGCAGCTTGACGGTTGGAAGTACCGGGGAGCTGTTTTTT
TRBV29-1	few	TRBD2	TRBJ2-1	CSDNGNSGPSYNEQFF	TGCAGCGACAACGGGAATAGCGGGCCATCCTACAATGAGCAGTTCTTC
TRBV7-9	.	.	TRBJ2-5	CASSLDGGEETQYF	TGTGCCAGCAGCTTAGATGGGGGCGAGGAGACCCAGTACTTC
TRBV13	.	.	TRBJ2-7	CASSRDLVYEQYF	TGTGCCAGCAGCCGGGACTTGGTCTACGAGCAGTACTTC
TRBV20-1	.	.	TRBJ1-4	CSARDYKGINEKLFF	TGCAGTGCTAGAGATTATAAGGGGATTAATGAAAAACTGTTTTTT
TRBV4-1	.	.	TRBJ1-2	CASSHPQGAGYTF	TGCGCCAGCAGCCATCCACAAGGGGCTGGCTACACCTTC
TRBV27	few	.	TRBJ1-1	CASSLGTPAEAFF	TGTGCCAGCAGTCTGGGGACCCCGGCTGAAGCTTTCTTT
TRBV19	.	TRBD1	TRBJ1-1	CASSGQGDTEAFF	TGTGCCAGTAGTGGGCAGGGGGACACTGAAGCTTTCTTT
TRBV7-9	.	TRBD1	TRBJ2-3	CASSSPDRDRDTQYF	TGTGCCAGCAGCTCCCCGGACAGGGATAGAGATACGCAGTATTTT
TRBV5-4	.	TRBD2	TRBJ2-1	CASSSDLGLADYNEQFF	TGTGCCAGCAGCTCTGACCTGGGACTAGCGGATTACAATGAGCAGTTCTTC
TRBV27	few	TRBD2	TRBJ2-1	CASSPGTSGGNYNEQFF	TGTGCCAGCAGCCCTGGGACTAGCGGGGGGAACTACAATGAGCAGTTCTTC
TRBV19	.	.	TRBJ2-7	CASSIGSGAYEQYF	TGTGCCAGTAGTATCGGTAGCGGCGCCTACGAGCAGTACTTC
TRBV15	.	.	TRBJ2-7	CATSTRGGVYEQYF	TGTGCCACCAGCACTAGGGGGGGGGTCTACGAGCAGTACTTC
TRBV20-1	.	TRBD1	TRBJ2-3	CSATDPGQGLADTQYF	TGCAGTGCTACTGACCCGGGACAGGGTCTCGCAGATACGCAGTATTTT
TRBV4-3	.	TRBD1	TRBJ2-2	CASSQGTGMAGELFF	TGCGCCAGCAGCCAGGGGACAGGGATGGCCGGGGAGCTGTTTTTT
TRBV5-1	many	TRBD1	TRBJ2-7	CASSRTGKQGYEQYF	TGCGCCAGCAGCCGGACAGGGAAACAAGGCTACGAGCAGTACTTC
TRBV29-1	.	TRBD2	TRBJ2-1	CSVAGTLGLAGPYNEQFF	TGCAGCGTTGCGGGGACACTTGGACTAGCGGGGCCCTACAATGAGCAGTTCTTC
TRBV7-6	.	.	TRBJ1-4	CASSLFLDGEKLFF	TGTGCCAGCAGCTTATTCTTGGACGGTGAAAAACTGTTTTTT
TRBV7-2	few	TRBD2	TRBJ2-3	CASSLDFGSGGSADTQYF	TGTGCCAGCAGCTTAGATTTTGGTAGCGGGGGTTCGGCAGATACGCAGTATTTT
TRBV7-2	many	.	TRBJ2-1	CASSLKTSSYNEQFF	TGTGCCAGCAGCTTAAAAACGAGCTCCTACAATGAGCAGTTCTTC
TRBV5-1	many	.	TRBJ2-2	CASSPDTGELFF	TGCGCCAGCAGTCCGGACACCGGGGAGCTGTTTTTT
TRBV9	.	.	TRBJ1-3	CASSVPGSGNTIYF	TGTGCCAGCAGTGTACCGGGCTCTGGAAACACCATATATTTT
TRBV24-1	few	.	TRBJ2-1	CATSDLPSHTFSYNEQFF	TGTGCCACCAGTGATCTCCCTTCTCATACTTTCTCCTACAATGAGCAGTTCTTC
TRBV4-3	few	.	TRBJ1-2	CASNSPGQDIHGYTF	TGCGCCAGCAACTCCCCCGGGCAGGATATCCATGGCTACACCTTC
TRBV7-9	.	.	TRBJ1-1	CASSSGWGHPNTEAFF	TGTGCCAGCAGCTCTGGTTGGGGGCACCCGAACACTGAAGCTTTCTTT
TRBV6-9	.	TRBD2	TRBJ2-7	CASSSPGLAHEQYF	TGTGCCAGCAGTTCTCCGGGACTAGCGCACGAGCAGTACTTC
TRBV7-9	.	.	TRBJ2-1	CASSLTQGKRRHEQFF	TGTGCCAGCAGCTTAACGCAGGGGAAGAGGAGGCATGAGCAGTTCTTC
TRBV20-1	.	.	TRBJ1-1	CSAPRGTEAFF	TGCAGTGCACCCAGGGGCACTGAAGCTTTCTTT
TRBV6-5	few	.	TRBJ1-1	CASGWDNTEAFF	TGTGCCAGCGGATGGGATAACACTGAAGCTTTCTTT
TRBV4-2	few	.	TRBJ2-5	CASSQAEGYQETQYF	TGTGCCAGCAGCCAGGCTGAAGGGTACCAAGAGACCCAGTACTTC
TRBV12-3/TRBV12-4	.	TRBD1	TRBJ1-2	CASTERTGVGGYTF	TGTGCCAGCACCGAAAGGACAGGGGTTGGTGGCTACACCTTC
TRBV29-1	few	.	TRBJ1-1	CSVFGGLWTEAFF	TGCAGCGTTTTTGGGGGTCTTTGGACTGAAGCTTTCTTT
TRBV6-2/TRBV6-3	few	.	TRBJ2-1	CASSYSGVLEQFF	TGTGCCAGCAGTTACTCTGGGGTTTTGGAGCAGTTCTTC
TRBV12-3/TRBV12-4	.	TRBD1	TRBJ1-5	CASSGRDRAGNSNQPQHF	TGTGCCAGCAGTGGCCGGGACAGGGCAGGAAATAGCAATCAGCCCCAGCATTTT
TRBV7-3	.	.	TRBJ2-1	CASSFAGPHNEQFF	TGTGCCAGCAGCTTTGCGGGGCCTCACAATGAGCAGTTCTTC
TRBV15	few	.	TRBJ1-5	CATQGDNQPQHF	TGTGCCACCCAAGGGGACAATCAGCCCCAGCATTTT
TRBV7-7	.	TRBD2	TRBJ2-7	CASSFRSGGMYEQYF	TGTGCCAGCAGCTTCCGTAGCGGGGGGATGTACGAGCAGTACTTC
TRBV12-3/TRBV12-4	.	.	TRBJ2-1	CASRAMTGSYNEQFF	TGTGCCAGCAGGGCCATGACTGGGTCCTACAATGAGCAGTTCTTC
TRBV6-1	.	.	TRBJ2-5	CASRDKGELKSQYF	TGTGCCAGCAGGGATAAAGGGGAATTGAAGTCCCAGTACTTC